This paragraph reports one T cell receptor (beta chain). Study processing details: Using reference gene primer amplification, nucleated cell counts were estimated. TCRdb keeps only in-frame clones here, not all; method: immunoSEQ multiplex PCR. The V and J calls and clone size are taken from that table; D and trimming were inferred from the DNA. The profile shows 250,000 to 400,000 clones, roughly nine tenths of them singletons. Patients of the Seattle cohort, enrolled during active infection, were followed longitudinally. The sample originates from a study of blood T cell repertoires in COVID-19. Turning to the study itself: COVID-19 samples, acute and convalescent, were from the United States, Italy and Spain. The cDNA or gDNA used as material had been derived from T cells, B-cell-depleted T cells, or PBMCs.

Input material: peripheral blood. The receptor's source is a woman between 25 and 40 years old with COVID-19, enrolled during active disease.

CDR3 protein: CASSQTGPRYGYTF. The CDR3 DNA reads TGTGCCAGCAGTCAGACAGGGCCCCGTTATGGCTACACCTTC. V gene TRBV2 combines with J gene TRBJ1-2, with 7 bases matching TRBD1. The V segment lost 5 bases and the J segment 5 bases; nucleotides outside the gene matches: 8. There are 14 residues in the CDR3. Germline CDR1 reads SNHLY; CDR2 reads FYNNEI.